This T cell receptor (beta chain) was found in a study of cytomegalovirus exposure and HLA in healthy donors. General study findings and limits: A reported reduction in N-insertions relative to the roughly 710-donor mean was seen in an Asian-associated ancestry cluster in a later analysis.

This CDR3 is 13 amino acids long. V lost 2 bases and J lost 0, with 5 bases in between. Germline loops: CDR1 MNHEY, CDR2 SVGAGI. To note about this clone: The antigen is unknown.

With 60 Vbeta and 13 Jbeta primers, the PCR was carried out. Generated by immunoSEQ multiplex PCR, the TCRdb table keeps only in-frame clones and is missing some. Of approximately 170,000 clones listed, 68% are singletons. Sequencing used PBMCs. This chain links TRBV6-5 with TRBJ2-7; D not resolved. This TCR derives from a woman aged 40-49 years in good health and CMV-seropositive. Here the CDR3 reads CASSYSSSYEQYF. In nucleotides, the CDR3 is TGTGCCAGCAGTTACAGTAGCTCCTACGAGCAGTACTTC.